This is a list of T cell receptor beta chains from one sample in a study of glioma-infiltrating T cells. Using its own MiXCR run on the multiplex PCR reads, TCRdb lists one record per CDR3 protein. The sample shows under 200,000 distinct CDR3 sequences, more than 30% of them seen only once. Sequenced: glioma tissue, nonneoplastic brain tissue, or PBMCs (not recorded which). The receptors stem from a human donor with low-grade glioma or glioblastoma, undergoing nonglioma brain surgery, or in good health (not recorded which). Both conserved end residues are part of each CDR3. D genes are given only for firm matches. Rows give clone size only sometimes, using once, few, many, or a class for an expanded clone.

TRBD1	16	TRBV20-1	TRBJ1-1	many	CSARDRGTVMNTEAFF	TGCAGTGCTAGAGATCGGGGGACAGTAATGAACACTGAAGCTTTCTTT
TRBD1	15	TRBV12-3/TRBV12-4	TRBJ2-3	many	CASRRDRGTTDTQYF	TGTGCCAGCAGAAGGGACAGGGGGACGACAGATACGCAGTATTTT
TRBD2	14	TRBV6-1	TRBJ2-7	many	CTCLGLAGLYEQYF	TGTACCTGCTTGGGACTAGCGGGACTCTACGAGCAGTACTTC
.	13	TRBV18	TRBJ2-1	.	CASSPQGGDEQFF	TGTGCCAGCTCACCACAGGGCGGCGATGAGCAGTTCTTC
.	13	TRBV11-1	TRBJ2-7	many	CASSLSGVYEQYF	TGTGCCAGCAGCTTATCCGGTGTCTACGAGCAGTACTTC
.	17	TRBV4-3	TRBJ2-7	few	CASSQDGVGHPSYEQYF	TGCGCCAGCAGCCAAGATGGGGTAGGACACCCCAGCTACGAGCAGTACTTC
.	15	TRBV27	TRBJ2-1	.	CASSLSGGNAYEQFF	TGTGCCAGCAGTCTAAGCGGCGGGAATGCCTACGAGCAGTTCTTC
TRBD1	14	TRBV18	TRBJ1-6	few	CASSPDRAGSPLHF	TGTGCCAGCTCACCAGACAGGGCTGGCTCACCCCTCCACTTT
.	15	TRBV11-2	TRBJ2-1	few	CASSTQPVLHNEQFF	TGTGCCAGCAGCACCCAGCCTGTGCTCCACAATGAGCAGTTCTTC
.	14	TRBV6-2/TRBV6-3	TRBJ2-7	many	CASMYRTATYEQYF	TGTGCCAGCATGTATCGTACAGCGACCTACGAGCAGTACTTC
.	13	TRBV6-1	TRBJ1-2	many	CAATQAINYGYTF	TGTGCCGCCACACAGGCGATCAACTATGGCTACACCTTC